Ten or more counts support the clone carrying this T cell receptor beta chain. As yet, its antigen is unknown. The data were taken from a study of T cells in Graves' hyperthyroidism and ophthalmopathy. Hyperthyroidism had been newly diagnosed in patients aged 18 to 65, and its duration was under 2 months. The CDR3 spans 13 residues. Between the trimmed V and J ends, which lost 3 bases and 4 bases, there was a span of 10 bases. Germline assignment: CDR1 GTSNPN and CDR2 SVGIG (reference sequence). Study-wide results and caveats: Model predictions of ophthalmopathy came a median around 6.5 months before onset. From stable hyperthyroidism, ophthalmopathy was set apart by a 13 V-J model.

The TCR beta CDR3 regions underwent amplification using RNA transcripts as the source. The HTBI set primed first-round TCR CDR3 RT-PCR. TCRdb called the multiplex PCR reads again in MiXCR, with one record for every CDR3 protein. This sample has 250,000 to 300,000 distinct CDR3 sequences, with about an eighth found just once. Sequences were obtained from blood. The chain carries TRBV30 and TRBJ2-1, with D tentatively TRBD2 (6 bases). This sequence was found in a woman aged 30 to 39 with Graves' hyperthyroidism that later progressed to Graves' ophthalmopathy. CDR3: CAWRRDSYNEQFF. The CDR3 DNA follows: TGTGCCTGGAGGAGGGACTCTTACAATGAGCAGTTCTTC.